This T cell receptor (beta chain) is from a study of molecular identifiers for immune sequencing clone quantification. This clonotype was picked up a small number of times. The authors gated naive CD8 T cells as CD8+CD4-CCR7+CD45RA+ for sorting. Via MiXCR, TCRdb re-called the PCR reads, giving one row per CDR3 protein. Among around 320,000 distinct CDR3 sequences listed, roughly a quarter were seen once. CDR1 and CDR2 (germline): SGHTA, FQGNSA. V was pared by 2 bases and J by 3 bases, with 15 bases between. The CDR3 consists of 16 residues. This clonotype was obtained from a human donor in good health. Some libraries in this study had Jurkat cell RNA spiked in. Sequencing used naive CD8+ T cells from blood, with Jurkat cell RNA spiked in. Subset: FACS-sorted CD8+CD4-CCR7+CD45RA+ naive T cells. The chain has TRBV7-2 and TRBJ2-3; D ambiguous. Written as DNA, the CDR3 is TGTGCCAGCAGCTTAAGTGCAGTATACCCGACAGATACGCAGTATTTT. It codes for CASSLSAVYPTDTQYF.